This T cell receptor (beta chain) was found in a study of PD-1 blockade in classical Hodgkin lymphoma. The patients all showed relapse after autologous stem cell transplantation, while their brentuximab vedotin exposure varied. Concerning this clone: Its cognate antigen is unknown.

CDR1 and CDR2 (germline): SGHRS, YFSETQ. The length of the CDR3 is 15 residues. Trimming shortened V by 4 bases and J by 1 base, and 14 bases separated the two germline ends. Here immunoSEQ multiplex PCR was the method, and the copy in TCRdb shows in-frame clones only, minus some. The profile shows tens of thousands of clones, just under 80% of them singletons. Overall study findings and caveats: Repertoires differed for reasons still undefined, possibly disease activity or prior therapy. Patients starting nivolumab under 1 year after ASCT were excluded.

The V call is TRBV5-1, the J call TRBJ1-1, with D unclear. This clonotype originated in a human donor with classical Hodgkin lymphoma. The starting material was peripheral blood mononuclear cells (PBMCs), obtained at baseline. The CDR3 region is CASSPRRYGNTEAFF. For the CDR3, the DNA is TGCGCCAGCAGCCCCAGGAGGTATGGGAACACTGAAGCTTTCTTT.